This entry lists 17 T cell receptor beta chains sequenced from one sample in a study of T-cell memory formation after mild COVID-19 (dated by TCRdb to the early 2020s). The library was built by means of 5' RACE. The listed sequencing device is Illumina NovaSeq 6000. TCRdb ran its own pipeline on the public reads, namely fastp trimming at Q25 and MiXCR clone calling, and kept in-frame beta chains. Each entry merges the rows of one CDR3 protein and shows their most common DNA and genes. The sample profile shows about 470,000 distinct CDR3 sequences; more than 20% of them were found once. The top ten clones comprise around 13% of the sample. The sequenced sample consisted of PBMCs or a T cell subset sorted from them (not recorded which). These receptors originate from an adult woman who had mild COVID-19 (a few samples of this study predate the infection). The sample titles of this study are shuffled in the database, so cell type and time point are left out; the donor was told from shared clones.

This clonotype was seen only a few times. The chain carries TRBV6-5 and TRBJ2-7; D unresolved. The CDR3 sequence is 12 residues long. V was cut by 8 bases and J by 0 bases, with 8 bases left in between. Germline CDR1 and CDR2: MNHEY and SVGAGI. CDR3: CASYSISYEQYF. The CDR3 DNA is TGTGCCAGCTACTCGATCTCCTACGAGCAGTACTTC.

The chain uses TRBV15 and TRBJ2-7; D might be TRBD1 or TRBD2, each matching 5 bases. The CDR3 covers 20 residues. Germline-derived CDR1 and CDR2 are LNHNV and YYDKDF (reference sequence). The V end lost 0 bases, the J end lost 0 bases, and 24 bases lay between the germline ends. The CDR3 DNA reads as TGTGCCACCAGCAGAGATCGCCCCAGGAGTAGAGGGGAGAGCTCCTACGAGCAGTACTTC. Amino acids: CATSRDRPRSRGESSYEQYF.

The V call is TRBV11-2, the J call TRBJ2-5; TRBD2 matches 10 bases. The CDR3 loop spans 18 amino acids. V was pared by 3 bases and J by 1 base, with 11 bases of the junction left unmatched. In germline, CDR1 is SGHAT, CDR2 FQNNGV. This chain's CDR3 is CASSFGTNLAGAQETQYF. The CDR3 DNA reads TGTGCCAGCAGCTTTGGAACAAACCTAGCGGGGGCCCAAGAGACCCAGTACTTC.

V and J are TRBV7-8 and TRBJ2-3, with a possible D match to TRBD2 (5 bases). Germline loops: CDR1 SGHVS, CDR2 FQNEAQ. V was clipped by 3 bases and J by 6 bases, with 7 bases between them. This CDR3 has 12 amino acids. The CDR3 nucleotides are TGTGCCAGCAGCTTCCCGGGGGATACGCAGTATTTT. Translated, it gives CASSFPGDTQYF.

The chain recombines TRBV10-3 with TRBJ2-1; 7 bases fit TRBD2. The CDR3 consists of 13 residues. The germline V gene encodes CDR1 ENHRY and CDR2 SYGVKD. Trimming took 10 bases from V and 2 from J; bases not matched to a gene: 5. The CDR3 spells CATAGLAYNEQFF. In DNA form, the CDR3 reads TGTGCCACCGCAGGACTAGCCTACAATGAGCAGTTCTTC.

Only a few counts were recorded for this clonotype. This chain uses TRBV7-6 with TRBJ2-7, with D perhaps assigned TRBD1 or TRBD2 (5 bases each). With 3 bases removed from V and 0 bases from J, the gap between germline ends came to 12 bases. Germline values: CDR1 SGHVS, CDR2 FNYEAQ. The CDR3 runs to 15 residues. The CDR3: CASSLGEGSSYEQYF. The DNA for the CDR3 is TGTGCCAGCAGCTTGGGAGAGGGGAGCTCCTACGAGCAGTACTTC.

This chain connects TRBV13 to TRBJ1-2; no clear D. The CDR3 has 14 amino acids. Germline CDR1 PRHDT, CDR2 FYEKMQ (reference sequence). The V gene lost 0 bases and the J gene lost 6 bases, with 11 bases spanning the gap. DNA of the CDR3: TGTGCCAGCAGCTTAGGTTTGCAGCTTAATGGCTACACCTTC. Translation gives CASSLGLQLNGYTF.

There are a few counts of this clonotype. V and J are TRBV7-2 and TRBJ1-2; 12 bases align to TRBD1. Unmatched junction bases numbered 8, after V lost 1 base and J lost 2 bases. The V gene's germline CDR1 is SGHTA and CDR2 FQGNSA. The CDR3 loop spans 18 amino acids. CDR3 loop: CASSLDSGQGASNYGYTF. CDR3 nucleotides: TGTGCCAGCAGCTTAGATTCGGGACAGGGGGCGTCGAACTATGGCTACACCTTC.

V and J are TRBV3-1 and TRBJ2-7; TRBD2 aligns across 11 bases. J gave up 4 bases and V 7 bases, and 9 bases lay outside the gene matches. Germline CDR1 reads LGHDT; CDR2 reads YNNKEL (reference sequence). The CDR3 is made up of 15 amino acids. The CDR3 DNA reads TGTGCCAGCACCGCTGGACTAGCGGGCCTATACGAGCAGTACTTC. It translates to CASTAGLAGLYEQYF.

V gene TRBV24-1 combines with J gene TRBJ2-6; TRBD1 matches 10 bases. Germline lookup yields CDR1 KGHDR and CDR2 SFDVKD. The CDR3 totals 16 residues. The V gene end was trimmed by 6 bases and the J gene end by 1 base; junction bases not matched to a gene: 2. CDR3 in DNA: TGTGCCACCAGTCGGACAGGGGGATCTGGGGCCAACGTCCTGACTTTC. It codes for CATSRTGGSGANVLTF.

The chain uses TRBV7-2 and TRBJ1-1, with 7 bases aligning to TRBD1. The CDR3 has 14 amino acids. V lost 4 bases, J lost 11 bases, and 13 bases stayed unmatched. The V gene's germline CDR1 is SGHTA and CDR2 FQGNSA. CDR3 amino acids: CASSSSGTVGGAFF. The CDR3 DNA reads TGTGCCAGCAGCTCTTCCGGGACAGTTGGAGGCGCTTTCTTT.

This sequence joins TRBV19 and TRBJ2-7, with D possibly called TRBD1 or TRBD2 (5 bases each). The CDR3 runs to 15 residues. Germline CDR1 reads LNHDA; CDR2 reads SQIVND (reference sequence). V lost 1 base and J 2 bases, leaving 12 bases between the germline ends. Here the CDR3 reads CASSIALEGTYEQYF. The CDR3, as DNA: TGTGCCAGTAGTATAGCTCTAGAGGGGACCTACGAGCAGTACTTC.

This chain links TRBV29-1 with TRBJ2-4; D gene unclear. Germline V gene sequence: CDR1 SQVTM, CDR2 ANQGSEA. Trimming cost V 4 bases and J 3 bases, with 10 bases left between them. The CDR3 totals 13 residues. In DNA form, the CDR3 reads TGCAGCGTTGGGGGTGTGGGCAAAAACATTCAGTACTTC. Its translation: CSVGGVGKNIQYF.

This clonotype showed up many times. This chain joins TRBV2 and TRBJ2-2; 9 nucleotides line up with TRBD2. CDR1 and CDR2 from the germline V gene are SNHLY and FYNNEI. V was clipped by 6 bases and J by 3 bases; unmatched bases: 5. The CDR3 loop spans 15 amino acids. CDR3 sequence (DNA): TGTGCCAGCAGCGCTAGCGGGGCCCACACCGGGGAGCTGTTTTTT. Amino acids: CASSASGAHTGELFF. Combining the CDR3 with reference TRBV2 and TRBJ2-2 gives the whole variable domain EPEVTQTPSHQVTQMGQEVILRCVPISNHLYFYWYRQILGQKVEFLVSFYNNEISEKSEIFDDQFSVERPDGSNFTLKIRSTKLEDSAMYFCASSASGAHTGELFFGEGSRLTVL.

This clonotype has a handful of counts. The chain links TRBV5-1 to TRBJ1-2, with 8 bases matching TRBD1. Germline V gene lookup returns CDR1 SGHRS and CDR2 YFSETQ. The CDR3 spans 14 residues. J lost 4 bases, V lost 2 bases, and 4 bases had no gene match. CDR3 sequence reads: CASSFAGTGYGYTF. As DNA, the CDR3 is TGCGCCAGCAGCTTCGCCGGGACAGGCTATGGCTACACCTTC.

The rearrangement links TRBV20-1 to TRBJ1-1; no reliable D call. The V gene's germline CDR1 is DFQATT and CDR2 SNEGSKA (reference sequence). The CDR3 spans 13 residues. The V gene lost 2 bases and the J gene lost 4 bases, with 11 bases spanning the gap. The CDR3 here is CSARFPAGTEAFF. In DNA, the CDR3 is TGCAGTGCTAGATTTCCGGCGGGCACTGAAGCTTTCTTT.

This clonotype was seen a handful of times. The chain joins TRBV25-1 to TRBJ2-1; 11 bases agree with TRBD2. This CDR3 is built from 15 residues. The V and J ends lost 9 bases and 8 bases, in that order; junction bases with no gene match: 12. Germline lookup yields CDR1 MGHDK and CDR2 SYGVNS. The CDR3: CARRSTSGIGDEQFF. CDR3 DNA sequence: TGTGCCAGGAGATCGACTAGCGGGATCGGAGATGAGCAGTTCTTC.